The 27 T cell receptor beta chains below come from one sample, sequenced in a study of cytomegalovirus exposure and HLA in healthy donors. Method: immunoSEQ multiplex PCR; TCRdb's copy keeps in-frame clones and lacks some. The table includes tens of thousands of clones, 85% to 95% detected once. The sample taken for sequencing was PBMCs. Receptor source: a man between 18 and 29 years old in good health and CMV-seropositive.

The chain employs TRBV5-5 and TRBJ2-2; no clear D. The CDR3 spans 13 residues. Trimming pared 2 bases from V and 3 bases from J, leaving 5 bases between. Per germline, CDR1 SGHKS and CDR2 YYEKEE (reference sequence). CDR3 sequence reads: CASSFSDTGELFF. For the CDR3, the DNA is TGTGCCAGCAGCTTCAGTGACACCGGGGAGCTGTTTTTT.

The chain couples TRBV11-2 to TRBJ2-3; 7 bases map to TRBD1. Germline V gives CDR1 SGHAT, CDR2 FQNNGV. V was pared by 3 bases and J by 4 bases, with 4 bases of the junction left unmatched. The CDR3 runs 14 residues. In nucleotides, the CDR3 is TGTGCCAGCAGCTTGGGGCAGGGGGCAGATACGCAGTATTTT. This codes for CASSLGQGADTQYF.

The rearrangement links TRBV11-3 to TRBJ2-5; TRBD1 aligns across 10 bases. Unmatched junction bases numbered 13, after V lost 5 bases and J lost 1 base. Germline CDR1 and CDR2: SGHNT and YENEEA. The CDR3 loop spans 18 amino acids. CDR3 nucleotides: TGTGCCAGCAGCCGACAGGGGGCTAGCGGGTTGGCCCAAGAGACCCAGTACTTC. Its protein product is CASSRQGASGLAQETQYF. The full variable domain, with the rest looked up from reference TRBV11-3 and TRBJ2-5, is EAGVVQSPRYKIIEKKQPVAFWCNPISGHNTLYWYLQNLGQGPELLIRYENEEAVDDSQLPKDRFSAERLKGVDSTLKIQPAELGDSAVYLCASSRQGASGLAQETQYFGPGTRLLVL.

This clone was seen only once. This rearrangement joins TRBV28 to TRBJ1-2, with 7 bases matching TRBD1. Germline V lookup: CDR1 MDHEN, CDR2 SYDVKM. J was trimmed by 3 bases and V by 6 bases; bases with no gene match: 13. This CDR3 spans 16 amino acids. CDR3 sequence (DNA): TGTGCCAGCAGACTGACAGGGTCACCCTTGGACTATGGCTACACCTTC. The encoded protein is CASRLTGSPLDYGYTF.

The chain joins TRBV15 to TRBJ2-5, with a tentative D call TRBD2 (6 bases). Between the trimmed V and J ends, which lost 2 bases and 5 bases, there was a span of 12 bases. Germline V gene sequence: CDR1 LNHNV, CDR2 YYDKDF (reference sequence). The CDR3 has 14 amino acids. DNA for the CDR3: TGTGCCACCAGCAGAACGGAGCGGGTGGAGACCCAGTACTTC. As protein: CATSRTERVETQYF.

This chain uses TRBV5-5 with TRBJ1-3, with 9 bases aligning to TRBD1. Germline values: CDR1 SGHKS, CDR2 YYEKEE (reference sequence). The CDR3 has 15 residues. V shed 3 bases and J 2 bases; nucleotides not matched to a gene: 3. The chain's CDR3 is CASSSRDRAGNTIYF. The CDR3 region has the DNA TGTGCCAGCAGCTCCCGGGACAGGGCTGGAAACACCATATATTTT.

The CDR3 DNA sequence: TGTGCCAGCAGCCCCCGCCGTAGCGGGGCAGAGCAGTTCTTC. Protein: CASSPRRSGAEQFF. The V gene is TRBV7-8, the J gene TRBJ2-1; 8 bases are shared with TRBD2. This CDR3 is 14 amino acids long. V gave up 5 bases and J gave up 10 bases; unmatched junction bases: 10. Germline CDR1 reads SGHVS; CDR2 reads FQNEAQ.

This clone was counted a single time. The chain couples TRBV7-6 to TRBJ2-5, with unresolved D. Trimming stripped 1 base from V and 5 bases from J, with 8 bases between. Germline V gene sequence: CDR1 SGHVS, CDR2 FNYEAQ. The CDR3 is 13 residues long. The CDR3 nucleotides read TGTGCCAGCAGCTTAGAGGCCGGGGAGACCCAGTACTTC. This gives the protein CASSLEAGETQYF. Based on the CDR3 plus reference TRBV7-6 and TRBJ2-5, the full variable domain is GAGVSQSPRYKVTKRGQDVALRCDPISGHVSLYWYRQALGQGPEFLTYFNYEAQQDKSGLPNDRFSAERPEGSISTLTIQRTEQRDSAMYRCASSLEAGETQYFGPGTRLLVL.

This clone is deemed medium-sized. The CDR3 coding sequence is TGCGCCAGCAGCCAAGAGAGTCTGGACTATGAAAAACTGTTTTTT. This gives the protein CASSQESLDYEKLFF. The rearrangement uses TRBV4-3 and TRBJ1-4; no clear D. Germline CDR1 and CDR2: LGHNA and YSLEER. The CDR3 is made up of 15 amino acids. V was trimmed by 0 bases and J by 6 bases, leaving 11 bases between them.

This clone was seen a handful of times. V is TRBV29-1 and J is TRBJ1-2; no firm D call. In germline, CDR1 is SQVTM, CDR2 ANQGSEA. There are 11 residues in the CDR3. V was clipped by 6 bases and J by 3 bases, with 8 bases between them. CDR3 sequence: CSVSVDYGYTF. The CDR3 nucleotides are TGCAGCGTAAGCGTCGACTATGGCTACACCTTC.

The chain recombines TRBV14 with TRBJ2-1; TRBD2 is a possible D gene (7 bases). CDR1 SGHDN and CDR2 FVKESK come from the germline V gene. The CDR3 sequence is 16 residues long. Between the trimmed V and J ends, which lost 1 base and 4 bases, there was a span of 14 bases. DNA for the CDR3: TGTGCCAGCAGCCAAGCGGAGGGGGGGGAATACAATGAGCAGTTCTTC. This encodes CASSQAEGGEYNEQFF.

The chain joins TRBV7-2 to TRBJ2-5, with 8 bases identical to TRBD2. The ends lost 5 bases at V and 5 bases at J; junction bases unmatched: 13. Germline V gives CDR1 SGHTA, CDR2 FQGNSA. The CDR3 loop spans 16 amino acids. For the CDR3, the DNA is TGTGCCAGCAGCCATAATGGCGGGGGGCTGGTGGAGACCCAGTACTTC. This gives the protein CASSHNGGGLVETQYF. Based on the CDR3 plus reference TRBV7-2 and TRBJ2-5, the full variable domain is GAGVSQSPSNKVTEKGKDVELRCDPISGHTALYWYRQSLGQGLEFLIYFQGNSAPDKSGLPSDRFSAERTGGSVSTLTIQRTQQEDSAVYLCASSHNGGGLVETQYFGPGTRLLVL.

The rearrangement links TRBV7-8 to TRBJ2-7; 8 bases are a match to TRBD1. The CDR3 spans 15 residues. The junction had 8 bases not matched to a gene; V was cut back by 5 bases and J by 2 bases. Germline V gene sequence: CDR1 SGHVS, CDR2 FQNEAQ. CDR3 DNA sequence: TGTGCCAGCAGCCCCAGACAGGGGCCAACCTACGAGCAGTACTTC. This sequence encodes CASSPRQGPTYEQYF. Combining the CDR3 with reference TRBV7-8 and TRBJ2-7 gives the whole variable domain GAGVSQSPRYKVAKRGQDVALRCDPISGHVSLFWYQQALGQGPEFLTYFQNEAQLDKSGLPSDRFFAERPEGSVSTLKIQRTQQEDSAVYLCASSPRQGPTYEQYFGPGTRLTVT.

The J gene is TRBJ2-1, the V gene TRBV28; D perhaps matches TRBD2 (6 bases). The V and J ends lost 10 bases and 2 bases respectively, with 15 bases between them. Looked up from germline, CDR1 is MDHEN and CDR2 is SYDVKM. CDR3 length equals 14 residues. CDR3 in amino acids: CATTGTQTYNEQFF. The CDR3 bases are TGTGCCACCACCGGGACTCAGACCTACAATGAGCAGTTCTTC.

This sequence joins TRBV11-2 and TRBJ1-1, with no clear D. Trimming took 5 bases from V and 4 from J, leaving 11 bases between them. Per the germline V gene, CDR1 is SGHAT and CDR2 is FQNNGV. The CDR3 spans 13 residues. The CDR3 DNA reads TGTGCCAGCAGCCCTACGGAGGGCACTGAAGCTTTCTTT. This encodes CASSPTEGTEAFF.

CDR3 DNA sequence: TGTGCCAGCAGCACTAGTAGTCTCGAGCAGTTCTTC. Translation: CASSTSSLEQFF. J is TRBJ2-1 and V is TRBV27; TRBD2 is a possible D gene (5 bases). The germline CDR1 and CDR2 sequences are MNHEY and SMNVEV (reference sequence). The V end lost 6 bases, the J end lost 10 bases, and 13 bases lay between the germline ends. There are 12 residues in the CDR3.

The V gene is TRBV11-1, the J gene TRBJ1-5, with 7 positions matching TRBD1. Per the germline V gene, CDR1 is SGHAT and CDR2 is FQDESV (reference sequence). V shed 5 bases, J shed 5 bases, and the junction held 9 bases outside the gene matches. CDR3 length: 15 residues. The CDR3 nucleotides read TGTGCCAGCAGCATCACCAACAGGGGACATCAGCCCCAGCATTTT. This gives the protein CASSITNRGHQPQHF.

The chain combines TRBV27 with TRBJ1-4, with TRBD1 as a possible D gene (6 bases). The CDR3 loop spans 15 amino acids. Germline loops: CDR1 MNHEY, CDR2 SMNVEV (reference sequence). V was pared by 3 bases and J by 7 bases, with 15 bases between. The DNA of the CDR3 is TGTGCCAGCAGTTTCATCAGGGGAACCGGTGAAAAACTGTTTTTT. This sequence encodes CASSFIRGTGEKLFF.

The rearrangement links TRBV27 to TRBJ1-1, with unresolved D. Trimming left V 6 bases short and J 4 bases short, with 12 bases between. This CDR3 region has 13 residues. CDR1 MNHEY and CDR2 SMNVEV come from the germline V gene (reference sequence). The CDR3 is CASSGLTFTEAFF. Written as DNA, the CDR3 is TGTGCCAGCAGCGGACTTACTTTCACTGAAGCTTTCTTT.

The V call is TRBV6-5, the J call TRBJ1-4; 8 bases map to TRBD1. CDR1 and CDR2 (germline): MNHEY, SVGAGI. Losses at the gene ends were 7 bases for V and 8 bases for J; bases not matched to a gene: 9. The CDR3 totals 14 residues. CDR3 sequence (DNA): TGTGCCAGCACCCCTGACAGGGGAAGCGAAAAACTGTTTTTT. Encoded protein: CASTPDRGSEKLFF.

The chain joins TRBV14 to TRBJ2-3, with 7 bases fitting TRBD2. This CDR3 is 22 amino acids long. Looked up from germline, CDR1 is SGHDN and CDR2 is FVKESK. Trimming took 1 base from V and 2 from J; bases not matched to a gene: 24. CDR3 loop: CASSQASRRTGRAGTNTDTQYF. In DNA form, the CDR3 reads TGTGCCAGCAGCCAAGCTTCCCGGAGAACCGGACGAGCCGGGACTAACACAGATACGCAGTATTTT.

This chain links TRBV10-1 with TRBJ2-1; 9 bases agree with TRBD2. Germline CDR1 is WNHNN and CDR2 is SYGVQD (reference sequence). CDR3 length: 14 residues. Trimming removed 3 bases from V and 9 bases from J; junction bases left unmatched: 6. This CDR3 is CASSDSGGEGEQFF. The CDR3, as DNA: TGCGCCAGCAGTGATAGCGGGGGAGAGGGTGAGCAGTTCTTC.

The rearrangement uses TRBV2 and TRBJ1-2; 10 nucleotides line up with TRBD1. The V and J ends lost 6 bases and 4 bases, in that order; junction bases with no gene match: 17. CDR1 SNHLY and CDR2 FYNNEI come from the germline V gene. The CDR3 spans 18 residues. CDR3: CASSEPRDRGYLGYGYTF. The CDR3 DNA reads TGTGCCAGCAGCGAGCCCCGGGACAGGGGATATCTAGGCTATGGCTACACCTTC. Full variable domain (remainder filled in from reference TRBV2 and TRBJ1-2): EPEVTQTPSHQVTQMGQEVILRCVPISNHLYFYWYRQILGQKVEFLVSFYNNEISEKSEIFDDQFSVERPDGSNFTLKIRSTKLEDSAMYFCASSEPRDRGYLGYGYTFGSGTRLTVV.

The genes are TRBV28 and TRBJ2-7; 9 nucleotides agree with TRBD2. Germline V gene data show CDR1 as MDHEN and CDR2 as SYDVKM. J lost 1 base, V lost 8 bases, and 6 bases had no gene match. There are 14 residues in the CDR3. The CDR3 DNA is TGTGCCAGCGGATCTAGCGGGATGTCCTACGAGCAGTACTTC. Its translation: CASGSSGMSYEQYF.

The gene calls are TRBV5-1 and TRBJ1-2, with 9 nucleotides matching TRBD1. V lost 4 bases and J lost 4; bases outside the gene matches: 5. CDR1 and CDR2 (germline): SGHRS, YFSETQ. CDR3 size: 14 residues. The CDR3 DNA is TGCGCCAGCAGCGTGGGACAGGGAGGCTATGGCTACACCTTC. As protein: CASSVGQGGYGYTF.

The chain employs TRBV5-1 and TRBJ1-3, with 8 positions matching TRBD1. Germline CDR1 reads SGHRS; CDR2 reads YFSETQ. Trimming removed 4 bases from V and 4 bases from J; junction bases left unmatched: 4. The CDR3 has 14 residues. The CDR3 DNA sequence: TGCGCCAGCAGCACGGGGACAGGCGGAAACACCATATATTTT. As protein: CASSTGTGGNTIYF.

The chain carries TRBV27 and TRBJ2-7; 8 bases align to TRBD1. V shed 6 bases, J shed 0 bases, and the junction held 7 bases outside the gene matches. There are 15 residues in the CDR3. Germline CDR1 and CDR2: MNHEY and SMNVEV (reference sequence). Here the CDR3 reads CASSLAGGFSYEQYF. The CDR3 DNA reads TGTGCCAGCAGCCTCGCAGGGGGCTTCTCCTACGAGCAGTACTTC.